Sequencing of this TCR beta chain was carried out in a study of shared clonotypes between healthy human individuals. Original methodology: Quality scores were absent from the junction-only immunoSEQ sequences, so filtering differed. Some clones are missing from TCRdb's copy, which holds only in-frame ones; the method was immunoSEQ multiplex PCR. The V and J calls and clone size were taken over from that table, and D and trimming were inferred from the DNA. The sample lists 450,000 to 600,000 clones, 79% occurring once. This clone was found once. Donors were healthy HIV-negative adults without recent acute infections or vaccinations. The sequenced sample was PBMCs. The receptor's source is a middle-aged woman in good health. Some clones in this sample may be carry-over from other donors' samples.

The CDR3 DNA reads TGCGCCAGCAGCCAAGATTGGAGAGCTAGCGGCAATGAGCAGTTCTTC. Translated, it gives CASSQDWRASGNEQFF. V gene TRBV4-3 combines with J gene TRBJ2-1; 7 nucleotides agree with TRBD2. V shed 0 bases, J shed 6 bases, and the junction held 8 bases outside the gene matches. CDR1 is LGHNA, CDR2 YSLEER, per germline. The CDR3 loop spans 16 amino acids.